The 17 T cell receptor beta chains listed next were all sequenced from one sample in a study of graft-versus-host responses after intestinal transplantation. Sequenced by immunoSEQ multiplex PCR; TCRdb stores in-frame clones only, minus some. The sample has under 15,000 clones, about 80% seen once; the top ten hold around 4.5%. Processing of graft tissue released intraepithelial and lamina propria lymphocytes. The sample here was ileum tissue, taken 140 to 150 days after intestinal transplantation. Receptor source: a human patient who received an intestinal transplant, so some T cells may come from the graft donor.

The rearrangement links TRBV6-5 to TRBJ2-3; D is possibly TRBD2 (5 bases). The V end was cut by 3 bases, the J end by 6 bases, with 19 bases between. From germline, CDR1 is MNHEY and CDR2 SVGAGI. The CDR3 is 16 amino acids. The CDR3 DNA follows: TGTGCCAGCAGTTATCTAAGCGGAAACCGCGGGGATACGCAGTATTTT. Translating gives CASSYLSGNRGDTQYF.

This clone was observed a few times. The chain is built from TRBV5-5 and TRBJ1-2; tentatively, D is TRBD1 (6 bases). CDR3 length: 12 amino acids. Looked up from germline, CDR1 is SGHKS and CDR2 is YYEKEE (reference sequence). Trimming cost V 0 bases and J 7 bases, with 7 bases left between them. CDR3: CASSLARGGYTF. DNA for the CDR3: TGTGCCAGCAGCTTGGCCAGGGGTGGCTACACCTTC.

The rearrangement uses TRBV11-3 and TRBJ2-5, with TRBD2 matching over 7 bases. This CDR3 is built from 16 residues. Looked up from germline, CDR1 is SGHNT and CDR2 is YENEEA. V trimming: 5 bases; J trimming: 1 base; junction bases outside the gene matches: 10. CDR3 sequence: CASSPWREPSQETQYF. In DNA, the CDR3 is TGTGCCAGCAGCCCTTGGCGGGAGCCTTCCCAAGAGACCCAGTACTTC.

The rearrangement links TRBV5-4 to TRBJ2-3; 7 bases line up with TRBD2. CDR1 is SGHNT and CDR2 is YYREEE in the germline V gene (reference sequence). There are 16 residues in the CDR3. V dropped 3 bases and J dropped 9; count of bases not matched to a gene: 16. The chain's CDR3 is CASSSSGREPPGTQYF. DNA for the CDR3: TGTGCCAGCAGCTCCTCGGGGCGGGAGCCGCCAGGGACGCAGTATTTT.

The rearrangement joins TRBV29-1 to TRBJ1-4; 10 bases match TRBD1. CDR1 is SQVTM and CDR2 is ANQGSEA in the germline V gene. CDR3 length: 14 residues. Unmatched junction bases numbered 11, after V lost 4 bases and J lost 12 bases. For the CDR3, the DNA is TGCAGCGTTGTTGACAGGGGGCGCGGCCGGCAACTGTTTTTT. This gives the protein CSVVDRGRGRQLFF. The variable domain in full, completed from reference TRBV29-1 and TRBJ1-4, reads SAVISQKPSRDICQRGTSLTIQCQVDSQVTMMFWYRQQPGQSLTLIATANQGSEATYESGFVIDKFPISRPNLTFSTLTVSNMSPEDSSIYLCSVVDRGRGRQLFFGSGTQLSVL.

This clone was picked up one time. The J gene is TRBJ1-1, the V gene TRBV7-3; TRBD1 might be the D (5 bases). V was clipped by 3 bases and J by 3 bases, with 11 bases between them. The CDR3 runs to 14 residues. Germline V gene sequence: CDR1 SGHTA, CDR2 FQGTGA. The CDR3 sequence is CASSFGEGDTEAFF. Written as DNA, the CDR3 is TGTGCCAGCAGCTTTGGGGAAGGGGACACTGAAGCTTTCTTT. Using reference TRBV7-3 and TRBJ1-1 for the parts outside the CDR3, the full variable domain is GAGVSQTPSNKVTEKGKYVELRCDPISGHTALYWYRQSLGQGPEFLIYFQGTGAADDSGLPNDRFFAVRPEGSVSTLKIQRTERGDSAVYLCASSFGEGDTEAFFGQGTRLTVV.

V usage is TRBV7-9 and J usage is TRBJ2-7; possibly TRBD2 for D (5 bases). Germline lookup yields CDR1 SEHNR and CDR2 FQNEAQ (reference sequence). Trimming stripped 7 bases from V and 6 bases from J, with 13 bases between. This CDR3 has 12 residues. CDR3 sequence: CASTNPRGEQYF. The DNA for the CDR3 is TGTGCCAGCACTAACCCACGGGGCGAGCAGTACTTC.

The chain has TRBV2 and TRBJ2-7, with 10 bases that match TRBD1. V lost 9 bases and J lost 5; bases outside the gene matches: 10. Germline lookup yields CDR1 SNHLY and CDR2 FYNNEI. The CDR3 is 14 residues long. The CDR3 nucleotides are TGTGCCAGTTGCTCGGGACAGGGGAGGAACGAGCAGTACTTC. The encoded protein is CASCSGQGRNEQYF.

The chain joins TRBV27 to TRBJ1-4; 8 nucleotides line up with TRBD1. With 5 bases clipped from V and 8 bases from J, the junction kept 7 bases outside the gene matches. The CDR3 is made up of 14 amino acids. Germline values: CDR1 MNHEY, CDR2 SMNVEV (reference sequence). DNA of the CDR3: TGTGCCAGCAGTGATGGACAGGGTGGGGAAAAACTGTTTTTT. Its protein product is CASSDGQGGEKLFF.

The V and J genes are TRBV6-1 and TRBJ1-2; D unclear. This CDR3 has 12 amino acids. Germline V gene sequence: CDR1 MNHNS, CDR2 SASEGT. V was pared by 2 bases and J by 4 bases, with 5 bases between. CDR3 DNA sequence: TGTGCCAGCAGTGAAAAGAGCTATGGCTACACCTTC. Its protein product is CASSEKSYGYTF.

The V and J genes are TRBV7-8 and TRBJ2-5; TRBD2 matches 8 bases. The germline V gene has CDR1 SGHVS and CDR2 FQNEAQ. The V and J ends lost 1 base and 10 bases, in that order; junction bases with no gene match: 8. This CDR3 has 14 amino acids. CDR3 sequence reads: CASSLGLGSGDQYF. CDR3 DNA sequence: TGTGCCAGCAGCTTAGGATTAGGTAGCGGGGACCAGTACTTC.

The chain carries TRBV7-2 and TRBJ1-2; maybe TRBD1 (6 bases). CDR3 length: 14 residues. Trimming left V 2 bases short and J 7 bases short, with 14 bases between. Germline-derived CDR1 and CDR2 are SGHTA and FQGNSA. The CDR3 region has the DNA TGTGCCAGCAGCTTATCACAGGGACGATTTGGCTACACCTTC. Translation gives CASSLSQGRFGYTF.

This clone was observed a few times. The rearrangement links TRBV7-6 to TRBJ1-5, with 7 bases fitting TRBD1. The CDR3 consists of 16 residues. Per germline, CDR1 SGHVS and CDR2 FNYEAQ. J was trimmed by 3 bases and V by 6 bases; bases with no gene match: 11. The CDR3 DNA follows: TGTGCCAGCAGTCCAGCGACAGGGCGGGCCAATCAGCCCCAGCATTTT. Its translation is CASSPATGRANQPQHF.

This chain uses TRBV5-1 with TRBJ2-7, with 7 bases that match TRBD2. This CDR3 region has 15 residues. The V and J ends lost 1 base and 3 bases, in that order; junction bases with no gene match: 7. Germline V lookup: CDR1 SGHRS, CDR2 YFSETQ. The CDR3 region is CASSLPSGRIYEQYF. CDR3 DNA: TGCGCCAGCAGCTTGCCTAGCGGTAGAATCTACGAGCAGTACTTC.

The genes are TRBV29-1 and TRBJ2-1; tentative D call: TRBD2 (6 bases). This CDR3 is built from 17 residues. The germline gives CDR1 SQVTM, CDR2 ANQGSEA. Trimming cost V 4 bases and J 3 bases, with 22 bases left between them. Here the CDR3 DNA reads TGCAGCGTTGTAGTACTAGCCAGAGTTGGGTACTACAATGAGCAGTTCTTC. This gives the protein CSVVVLARVGYYNEQFF.

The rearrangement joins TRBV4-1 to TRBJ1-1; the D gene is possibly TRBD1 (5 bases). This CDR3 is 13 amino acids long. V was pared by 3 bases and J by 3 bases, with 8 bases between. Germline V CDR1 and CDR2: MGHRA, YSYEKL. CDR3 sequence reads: CASSHRADTEAFF. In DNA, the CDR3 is TGCGCCAGCAGCCACAGGGCGGACACTGAAGCTTTCTTT.

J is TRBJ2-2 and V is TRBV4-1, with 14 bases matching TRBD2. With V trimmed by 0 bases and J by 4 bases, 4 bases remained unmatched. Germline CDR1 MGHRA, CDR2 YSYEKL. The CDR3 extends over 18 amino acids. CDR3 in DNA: TGCGCCAGCAGCCAAGATGGGACTAGCGGGGGACCCACCGGGGAGCTGTTTTTT. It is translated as CASSQDGTSGGPTGELFF.